The present T cell receptor beta chain was sequenced within a study of cytomegalovirus exposure and HLA in healthy donors. General observations from the study: The study assumed roughly uniform donor sequencing depth for presence/absence analyses.

With 4 bases clipped from V and 6 bases from J, the junction kept 10 bases outside the gene matches. Germline CDR1 and CDR2: SGHNT and YYREEE (reference sequence). The CDR3 extends over 16 amino acids. Healthy people donating bone marrow made up the donors. In the case of this clone: Its antigen is unidentified.

PCR used 60 Vbeta primers and 13 Jbeta primers. The assay was immunoSEQ multiplex PCR, and TCRdb's table has in-frame clones only and misses some. The data show 150,000 or so clones, about 74% seen once. The sequence derives from a man aged 35-49 years in good health and CMV-seropositive. The chain uses TRBV5-4 and TRBJ2-2; the match to TRBD2 covers 9 bases. The specimen was PBMCs. CDR3: CASSAGGGRFAGELFF. CDR3 nucleotide sequence: TGTGCCAGCAGCGCGGGAGGGGGAAGGTTCGCCGGGGAGCTGTTTTTT.